The entry below gives a single T cell receptor beta chain sequence along with its context. This entry belongs to a study of blood T cell repertoires in COVID-19. Here immunoSEQ multiplex PCR was the method, and the copy in TCRdb shows in-frame clones only, minus some. This sample has hundreds of thousands of clones; roughly nine tenths occur once, and the top ten carry 3%. Germline V gene lookup returns CDR1 SGHTA and CDR2 FQGNSA. V lost 3 bases and J lost 6; bases outside the gene matches: 6. This CDR3 region has 14 residues. The specimen sequenced was peripheral blood. This chain connects TRBV7-2 to TRBJ2-7; TRBD1 matches at 9 bases. This clonotype was obtained from a man between 18 and 35 years old with active or convalescent COVID-19. Here the CDR3 reads CASSFRGQGFEQYF. CDR3 DNA sequence: TGTGCCAGCAGCTTCCGGGGACAGGGCTTCGAGCAGTACTTC.